Below, one T cell receptor beta chain is given with its context. Its cognate antigen is unknown. TCRdb's copy holds only in-frame clones and misses some; the assay was immunoSEQ multiplex PCR. The sample shows 250,000 to 300,000 clones, 90% of them seen only once. The CDR3 is 15 residues long. The V end lost 2 bases, the J end lost 4 bases, and 11 bases lay between the germline ends. Germline lookup yields CDR1 SGHAT and CDR2 FQNNGV. These data originate in a study of cytomegalovirus exposure and HLA in healthy donors. General study findings and limits: Across donors, most TCRs were seen rarely, yet some public ones were widespread. Reported performance of the classifier showed diagnosis of cytomegalovirus status with high specificity and sensitivity. Subsequent analysis of the 120 or so validation repertoires found a tendency for first-cohort TCR clusters to co-occur.

The donors formed part of the roughly 120-subject validation cohort, distinct from the roughly 670-subject first cohort. Sequencing was done on a sample of PBMCs. The source is a woman aged 18 to 35 in good health and CMV-seronegative. This chain links TRBV11-2 with TRBJ2-2; D not certain. CDR3 bases: TGTGCCAGCAGCTTAACTGGGCATTTCACCGGGGAGCTGTTTTTT. Translated: CASSLTGHFTGELFF.